The 3 T cell receptor beta chains below were found in one sample sequenced in a study of PD-L1 blockade in urothelial cancer. TCRdb keeps only in-frame clones here, not all; method: immunoSEQ multiplex PCR. Among around 32,000 clones listed, 75% to 90% were seen once. The specimen was PBMCs, collected around atezolizumab (anti-PD-L1) treatment. These receptors were collected from a man aged 50 or older with urothelial cancer.

The V and J genes are TRBV4-3 and TRBJ1-5; D gene unclear. The germline CDR1 and CDR2 sequences are LGHNA and YSLEER. CDR3 size: 15 residues. V lost 0 bases to trimming and J lost 3 bases, with 9 bases between them. DNA for the CDR3: TGCGCCAGCAGCCAAGATAGAGGGTACAATCAGCCCCAGCATTTT. This translates into CASSQDRGYNQPQHF.

The genes are TRBV7-9 and TRBJ2-7, with D tentatively TRBD1 (5 bases). Germline V CDR1 and CDR2: SEHNR, FQNEAQ (reference sequence). Trimming stripped 2 bases from V and 5 bases from J, with 13 bases between. The CDR3 consists of 14 residues. The CDR3 region has the DNA TGTGCCAGCAGCTTATCGGCAGGGTATAACGAGCAGTACTTC. Protein: CASSLSAGYNEQYF.

The CDR3 reads CALRPGVFSYNEQFF. CDR3 nucleotides: TGTGCCTTGCGACCGGGAGTATTTTCCTACAATGAGCAGTTCTTC. This chain uses TRBV30 with TRBJ2-1; perhaps TRBD2 as D (6 bases). Deletions cut 7 bases from V and 1 base from J, with 17 bases between. Germline V lookup: CDR1 GTSNPN, CDR2 SVGIG (reference sequence). This CDR3 has 15 amino acids.